These 24 T cell receptor beta chains came from one sample sequenced in a study of blood T cell dynamics during melanoma immunotherapy (dated by TCRdb to 2019 to 2021). Receptors were amplified or captured by the immunoSEQ multiplex PCR assay. TCRdb obtained this table from immuneACCESS and retained in-frame rearrangements with V and J assigned. These tables miss some clones; where compared with another copy, unresolved V genes account for less than half of the shortfall, and the remainder is unexplained. Across this sample there are 9,000 to 10,000 clones, with over 85% seen only once. Under 35% of the sample rests with the top ten. What this sample's time point label stands for: pre-treatment baseline. Sequenced material: blood, taken from a patient treated with checkpoint blockade. These receptors came from a human donor with melanoma.

V usage is TRBV19 and J usage is TRBJ1-2, with a weak D call TRBD1 (6 bases). The CDR3 sequence is 16 residues long. V lost 6 bases, J lost 4 bases, and 21 bases lay in between. CDR1 LNHDA and CDR2 SQIVND come from the germline V gene (reference sequence). DNA of the CDR3: TGTGCCAGTAGCCCGACAGGAGCCACCCACCCCTATGGCTACACCTTC. Translated, it gives CASSPTGATHPYGYTF. Filled out from reference TRBV19 and TRBJ1-2, the complete variable domain reads DGGITQSPKYLFRKEGQNVTLSCEQNLNHDAMYWYRQDPGQGLRLIYYSQIVNDFQKGDIAEGYSVSREKKESFPLTVTSAQKNPTAFYLCASSPTGATHPYGYTFGSGTRLTVV.

Details on this clone: An end of the junction does not agree with germline; a read error may underlie this. The chain joins TRBV7-7 to TRBJ2-3; perhaps TRBD1 as D (6 bases). This CDR3 is 12 amino acids long. The germline V gene has CDR1 SSHAT and CDR2 FNYEAQ (reference sequence). The CDR3 DNA follows: TGTGCTAGCAGCCAGGGGACAGATACGCAGTATTTT. Translation gives CASSQGTDTQYF.

V is TRBV28 and J is TRBJ1-1; 11 bases map to TRBD1. The germline CDR1 and CDR2 sequences are MDHEN and SYDVKM. Trimming took 3 bases from V and 4 from J; bases not matched to a gene: 4. This CDR3 spans 15 amino acids. CDR3 residues: CASSLGGTGGTEAFF. The CDR3 DNA reads TGTGCCAGCAGTTTGGGCGGGACAGGGGGCACTGAAGCTTTCTTT.

The CDR3 DNA reads as TGTGCCAGCACCTTGGGGCTAGCGAACTCCTACGAGCAGTACTTC. Protein: CASTLGLANSYEQYF. The chain carries TRBV28 and TRBJ2-7; a weak D match, TRBD2 (6 bases). Looked up from germline, CDR1 is MDHEN and CDR2 is SYDVKM. The length of the CDR3 is 15 residues. Deletions cut 7 bases from V and 0 bases from J, with 16 bases between. The full variable domain, completed using reference TRBV28 and TRBJ2-7, is DVKVTQSSRYLVKRTGEKVFLECVQDMDHENMFWYRQDPGLGLRLIYFSYDVKMKEKGDIPEGYSVSREKKERFSLILESASTNQTSMYLCASTLGLANSYEQYFGPGTRLTVT.

The CDR3 reads CASSEWDRGIGGQETQYF. CDR3 DNA: TGTGCCAGCAGTGAATGGGACAGGGGAATTGGGGGCCAAGAGACCCAGTACTTC. V gene TRBV6-1 combines with J gene TRBJ2-5; 10 nucleotides agree with TRBD1. Germline V gene lookup returns CDR1 MNHNS and CDR2 SASEGT. V lost 2 bases, J lost 1 base, and 10 bases stayed unmatched. The CDR3 has 18 amino acids.

The gene calls are TRBV27 and TRBJ2-7; D remains ambiguous. Trimming shortened V by 3 bases and J by 2 bases, and 8 bases separated the two germline ends. Germline-derived CDR1 and CDR2 are MNHEY and SMNVEV (reference sequence). The CDR3 loop spans 13 amino acids. The CDR3 DNA is TGTGCCAGCAGTTTGGCTCACCCCTACGAGCAGTACTTC. This gives the protein CASSLAHPYEQYF.

The V gene is TRBV7-8, the J gene TRBJ2-7; unclear D gene. Germline assignment: CDR1 SGHVS and CDR2 FQNEAQ. V was shortened by 6 bases and J by 0 bases, with 9 bases between the two germline ends. The CDR3 is made up of 13 amino acids. CDR3 sequence (DNA): TGTGCCAGCAGTCCACGGGCCTCCTACGAGCAGTACTTC. Amino acid sequence: CASSPRASYEQYF.

The chain uses TRBV6-1 and TRBJ1-6; D is ambiguous. This CDR3 spans 15 amino acids. Germline-derived CDR1 and CDR2 are MNHNS and SASEGT. V gave up 1 base and J gave up 10 bases, with 14 bases separating them. CDR3 in amino acids: CASSEEGPAWSPLHF. DNA for the CDR3: TGTGCCAGCAGTGAAGAGGGCCCCGCCTGGTCACCCCTCCACTTT.

V is TRBV7-9 and J is TRBJ1-4, with TRBD1 as a possible D gene (5 bases). From germline, CDR1 is SEHNR and CDR2 FQNEAQ (reference sequence). The CDR3 extends over 14 amino acids. V shed 5 bases and J shed 7 bases, with 14 bases lying between them. The CDR3 region has the DNA TGTGCCAGCAGCGGCTGGGGGGAGGGTGAAAAACTGTTTTTT. This gives the protein CASSGWGEGEKLFF.

This chain uses TRBV19 with TRBJ1-5; possibly TRBD1 for D (5 bases). This CDR3 is built from 13 residues. From germline, CDR1 is LNHDA and CDR2 SQIVND (reference sequence). V lost 10 bases, J lost 5 bases, and 15 bases lay in between. The CDR3 sequence: CATDPGPYQPQHF. CDR3 DNA: TGTGCCACAGACCCGGGGCCGTATCAGCCCCAGCATTTT.

The chain is built from TRBV7-9 and TRBJ2-7, with D possibly TRBD1 on 7 matching bases. Trimming took off 5 bases at V and 0 bases at J, with 14 bases between the two ends. Germline V gives CDR1 SEHNR, CDR2 FQNEAQ (reference sequence). The CDR3 covers 15 residues. In nucleotides, the CDR3 is TGTGCCAGCAGCCAGCAGGGGGGAACCTCCTACGAGCAGTACTTC. It specifies CASSQQGGTSYEQYF.

The chain is built from TRBV9 and TRBJ1-4; D may be TRBD1 (5 bases). Per germline, CDR1 SGDLS and CDR2 YYNGEE. The ends were cut back, 0 bases at V and 8 bases at J, with 14 bases in the middle. The length of the CDR3 is 15 residues. Here the CDR3 reads CASSVAGQGGEKLFF. CDR3 nucleotide sequence: TGTGCCAGCAGCGTAGCTGGGCAGGGTGGGGAAAAACTGTTTTTT.

The chain recombines TRBV5-1 with TRBJ2-2; 8 bases map to TRBD2. The J segment lost 1 base and the V segment lost 7 bases, leaving 6 bases of the junction unmatched. Germline-derived CDR1 and CDR2 are SGHRS and YFSETQ. CDR3 size: 15 residues. The CDR3 region is CASRRGVQNTGELFF. CDR3 nucleotides: TGCGCCAGCCGGCGGGGGGTCCAGAACACCGGGGAGCTGTTTTTT.

The chain has TRBV6-1 and TRBJ1-5; 12 nucleotides line up with TRBD1. There are 16 residues in the CDR3. The V and J ends lost 1 base and 7 bases, in that order; junction bases with no gene match: 5. CDR1 is MNHNS and CDR2 is SASEGT in the germline V gene. The CDR3 sequence: CASSEGGQGAGQPQHF. CDR3 bases: TGTGCCAGCAGTGAAGGGGGACAGGGGGCAGGACAGCCCCAGCATTTT.

The J gene is TRBJ2-5, the V gene TRBV2; D may be TRBD1 (6 bases). This CDR3 has 15 amino acids. Germline V gives CDR1 SNHLY, CDR2 FYNNEI. V lost 7 bases, J lost 5 bases, and 20 bases lay in between. CDR3 region: CASNYGTPSSETQYF. In DNA form, the CDR3 reads TGTGCCAGCAACTACGGGACACCCTCTTCGGAGACCCAGTACTTC.

With respect to this clone: At one end the junction does not follow the germline gene, possibly because of a read error. V gene TRBV18 combines with J gene TRBJ1-5; D possibly corresponds to TRBD1 (5 bases). Per germline, CDR1 KGHSH and CDR2 LQKENI. The CDR3 spans 13 residues. The CDR3 DNA reads TGTGCCAGCTCACCACCTCAGGGCAACCCTCTCTGGTTT. Translated, it gives CASSPPQGNPLWF.

The chain is built from TRBV6-1 and TRBJ2-7; 8 nucleotides agree with TRBD2. The CDR3 runs to 15 residues. Per germline, CDR1 MNHNS and CDR2 SASEGT. With 5 bases clipped from V and 6 bases from J, the junction kept 12 bases outside the gene matches. The CDR3 DNA reads TGTGCCAGCAGTCCCCGCCGAAGCGGGAGCGGCGAGCAGTACTTC. Translating gives CASSPRRSGSGEQYF.

The chain links TRBV6-5 to TRBJ2-1, with D perhaps matching TRBD2 (6 bases). The CDR3 totals 14 residues. Trimming removed 4 bases from V and 4 bases from J, with 11 bases in between. Germline V lookup: CDR1 MNHEY, CDR2 SVGAGI. The CDR3 reads CASSSAGLYNEQFF. The CDR3 nucleotides are TGTGCCAGCAGTTCCGCGGGACTGTACAATGAGCAGTTCTTC.

This clone was seen just once. The chain joins TRBV27 to TRBJ1-1; D is unclear. Per the germline V gene, CDR1 is MNHEY and CDR2 is SMNVEV (reference sequence). V dropped 0 bases and J dropped 5 bases, with 13 bases sitting between them. The CDR3 has 15 residues. This CDR3 is CASSLSSEGGTEAFF. The CDR3 bases are TGTGCCAGCAGTTTATCGTCCGAGGGCGGTACTGAAGCTTTCTTT.

The chain couples TRBV9 to TRBJ1-1; D is unclear. Trimming removed 3 bases from V and 1 base from J, with 13 bases in between. The CDR3 length is 15 residues. Germline V lookup: CDR1 SGDLS, CDR2 YYNGEE. In nucleotides, the CDR3 is TGTGCCAGCAGCGCCTGGGGAGGAGCGAACACTGAAGCTTTCTTT. Translation gives CASSAWGGANTEAFF.

The chain joins TRBV5-1 to TRBJ1-2; the D gene is possibly TRBD1 (5 bases). Germline V CDR1 and CDR2: SGHRS, YFSETQ. Trimming shortened V by 5 bases and J by 4 bases, and 15 bases separated the two germline ends. This CDR3 contains 14 residues. CDR3 nucleotides: TGCGCCAGCAGGGGCAGGCCAGGGCCCTATGGCTACACCTTC. It translates to CASRGRPGPYGYTF.

The chain combines TRBV27 with TRBJ1-6; D not resolved. The CDR3 contains 13 residues. CDR1 and CDR2 (germline): MNHEY, SMNVEV (reference sequence). The V end lost 10 bases, the J end lost 2 bases, and 9 bases lay between the germline ends. This CDR3 is CATAEAYNSPLHF. CDR3 nucleotide sequence: TGTGCCACCGCAGAGGCCTATAATTCACCCCTCCACTTT.

The chain recombines TRBV7-8 with TRBJ1-2, with TRBD1 matching 11 bases. Germline V lookup: CDR1 SGHVS, CDR2 FQNEAQ. The CDR3 has 17 residues. The J segment lost 6 bases and the V segment lost 4 bases, leaving 13 bases of the junction unmatched. For the CDR3, the DNA is TGTGCCAGCAGCTACATACCCGGGACAGGGGGTAGTAATGGCTACACCTTC. Encoded protein: CASSYIPGTGGSNGYTF.

V usage is TRBV9 and J usage is TRBJ2-7; 7 bases agree with TRBD1. In germline, CDR1 is SGDLS, CDR2 YYNGEE. The CDR3 is 15 amino acids. V trimming: 0 bases; J trimming: 3 bases; junction bases outside the gene matches: 6. The CDR3 coding sequence is TGTGCCAGCAGCGTAGGGGGGACAGTTTTCTACGAGCAGTACTTC. Translating it yields CASSVGGTVFYEQYF.